The 25 T cell receptor beta chains listed next were all sequenced from one sample in a study of blood T cell repertoires in COVID-19. The method was immunoSEQ multiplex PCR; TCRdb's version includes in-frame clones alone and lacks a portion of them. The repertoire includes around 250,000 clones, around four fifths of them detected once, and 1.9% sits in the top ten. Specimen: peripheral blood. Source of these receptors: a man aged 25 to 40 who had recovered from COVID-19.

The rearrangement links TRBV10-3 to TRBJ2-2; tentatively, D is TRBD1 (5 bases). Germline-derived CDR1 and CDR2 are ENHRY and SYGVKD. This CDR3 is 15 amino acids long. Trimming left V 6 bases short and J 1 base short, with 12 bases between. DNA for the CDR3: TGTGCCATCAGAGAAGGGGCAGGGAACACCGGGGAGCTGTTTTTT. Translating gives CAIREGAGNTGELFF.

The V gene is TRBV10-3, the J gene TRBJ1-3, with D uncertain. This CDR3 has 14 residues. V was clipped by 2 bases and J by 10 bases, with 15 bases between them. The V gene's germline CDR1 is ENHRY and CDR2 SYGVKD. The CDR3 protein is CAISEDGELVTIYF. The CDR3 nucleotides read TGTGCCATCAGTGAGGACGGAGAGCTGGTGACCATATATTTT.

V usage is TRBV10-3 and J usage is TRBJ2-2, with TRBD1 matching over 8 bases. The germline gives CDR1 ENHRY, CDR2 SYGVKD. The CDR3 has 15 residues. Germline trimming cut 8 bases from V and 5 bases from J; bases unmatched to any gene: 10. CDR3 sequence reads: CAIGQGAEVTGELFF. CDR3 bases: TGTGCCATCGGGCAGGGGGCGGAGGTAACCGGGGAGCTGTTTTTT.

The CDR3 DNA is TGTGCCAGCAGCCAATTCGAGGGCTCCTATAATTCACCCCTCCACTTT. Translating gives CASSQFEGSYNSPLHF. V is TRBV4-2 and J is TRBJ1-6, with unresolved D. V lost 2 bases and J 0 bases, leaving 8 bases between the germline ends. Germline values: CDR1 LGHNA, CDR2 YNFKEQ. This CDR3 is built from 16 residues.

CDR3 nucleotides: TGTGCCAGCTTGAAAGGGAGCCGGAGCACAGATACGCAGTATTTT. Its translation: CASLKGSRSTDTQYF. The rearrangement joins TRBV18 to TRBJ2-3, with TRBD2 as a possible D gene (5 bases). CDR1 is KGHSH and CDR2 is LQKENI in the germline V gene. This CDR3 has 15 residues. Trimming shortened V by 7 bases and J by 0 bases, and 14 bases separated the two germline ends.

This clone was seen ten or more times. The chain combines TRBV7-9 with TRBJ2-7; possible D gene TRBD1, 5 bases. Trimming took 2 bases from V and 0 from J, leaving 11 bases between them. This CDR3 has 15 amino acids. CDR1 is SEHNR, CDR2 FQNEAQ, per germline (reference sequence). CDR3 loop: CASSLFADNSYEQYF. The CDR3 bases are TGTGCCAGCAGCTTATTTGCGGACAACTCCTACGAGCAGTACTTC.

The V gene is TRBV6-5, the J gene TRBJ1-4; D is unclear. The CDR3 covers 13 residues. The V end was cut by 7 bases, the J end by 4 bases, with 10 bases between. Germline lookup yields CDR1 MNHEY and CDR2 SVGAGI. In DNA form, the CDR3 reads TGTGCCAGCACTCCCGGTTATAATGAAAAACTGTTTTTT. It specifies CASTPGYNEKLFF.

The chain joins TRBV7-3 to TRBJ2-2, with 9 positions matching TRBD2. The length of the CDR3 is 20 residues. Germline V lookup: CDR1 SGHTA, CDR2 FQGTGA. J was trimmed by 5 bases and V by 0 bases; bases with no gene match: 16. The CDR3 nucleotides read TGTGCCAGCAGCTTAACGGGCCCCGGGCGGGGGGGCCAATCGACCGGGGAGCTGTTTTTT. This translates into CASSLTGPGRGGQSTGELFF.

A single count supports this clone. The chain carries TRBV5-8 and TRBJ1-4; D unclear. The CDR3 is 16 residues long. Trimming left V 4 bases short and J 1 base short, with 14 bases between. Germline V gene data show CDR1 as SGHTS and CDR2 as YDEGEE. The CDR3 sequence: CASSLGRTGTNEKLFF. The CDR3 region has the DNA TGTGCCAGCAGCCTCGGTCGGACTGGAACTAATGAAAAACTGTTTTTT.

The V gene is TRBV5-1, the J gene TRBJ2-3; TRBD2 agrees at 12 bases. The CDR3 has 15 amino acids. J lost 3 bases, V lost 4 bases, and 3 bases had no gene match. CDR1 and CDR2 (germline): SGHRS, YFSETQ. The CDR3 sequence is CASSGGLAGTDTQYF. The CDR3 DNA sequence: TGCGCCAGCAGCGGCGGACTAGCGGGAACAGATACGCAGTATTTT. The entire variable domain, with the rest obtained from reference TRBV5-1 and TRBJ2-3, is as follows: KAGVTQTPRYLIKTRGQQVTLSCSPISGHRSVSWYQQTPGQGLQFLFEYFSETQRNKGNFPGRFSGRQFSNSRSEMNVSTLELGDSALYLCASSGGLAGTDTQYFGPGTRLTVL.

The chain uses TRBV11-2 and TRBJ1-6; 7 bases are shared with TRBD1. Germline V gene sequence: CDR1 SGHAT, CDR2 FQNNGV. The CDR3 loop spans 15 amino acids. The ends lost 4 bases at V and 11 bases at J; junction bases unmatched: 11. CDR3 in amino acids: CASSSHRGPSAPLHF. DNA of the CDR3: TGTGCCAGCAGCTCACACAGGGGTCCTAGTGCACCCCTCCACTTT.

This chain uses TRBV5-1 with TRBJ1-1; D not resolved. V lost 7 bases to trimming and J lost 0 bases, with 13 bases between them. Germline CDR1 is SGHRS and CDR2 is YFSETQ. CDR3 length equals 14 residues. CDR3 DNA: TGCGCCAGCTCAGACGGCAGGATGAACACTGAAGCTTTCTTT. Translating it yields CASSDGRMNTEAFF.

The chain combines TRBV5-1 with TRBJ2-1; D perhaps matches TRBD2 (6 bases). The germline CDR1 and CDR2 sequences are SGHRS and YFSETQ. There are 15 residues in the CDR3. The V end was cut by 5 bases, the J end by 4 bases, with 16 bases between. The CDR3 nucleotides read TGCGCCAGCAGATCTGGGTGGGGGGAATACAATGAGCAGTTCTTC. It specifies CASRSGWGEYNEQFF.

J is TRBJ2-1 and V is TRBV5-1; 8 nucleotides match TRBD2. This CDR3 has 14 residues. V lost 4 bases, J lost 4 bases, and 4 bases stayed unmatched. The V gene's germline CDR1 is SGHRS and CDR2 YFSETQ. DNA for the CDR3: TGCGCCAGCAGCATAGCGGGGATATACAATGAGCAGTTCTTC. It specifies CASSIAGIYNEQFF.

This clone was counted only a few times. The V and J genes are TRBV7-7 and TRBJ2-2, with a weak D call TRBD1 (5 bases). V shed 5 bases and J shed 7 bases, with 11 bases lying between them. This CDR3 spans 13 amino acids. The germline gives CDR1 SSHAT, CDR2 FNYEAQ (reference sequence). The CDR3 is CASSAQGDGELFF. As DNA, the CDR3 is TGTGCCAGCAGCGCGCAGGGTGACGGGGAGCTGTTTTTT.

The chain uses TRBV7-9 and TRBJ2-3, with D possibly being TRBD1 (6 bases). Germline V gene lookup returns CDR1 SEHNR and CDR2 FQNEAQ (reference sequence). CDR3 length: 16 amino acids. Trimming removed 5 bases from V and 3 bases from J, with 18 bases in between. The CDR3 here is CASSPTAGTKTDTQYF. In DNA form, the CDR3 reads TGTGCCAGCAGCCCTACGGCTGGGACAAAGACAGATACGCAGTATTTT.

The chain couples TRBV6-5 to TRBJ1-2; a weak D match, TRBD1 (5 bases). The CDR3 contains 14 residues. Trimming pared 5 bases from V and 4 bases from J, leaving 14 bases between. Germline V lookup: CDR1 MNHEY, CDR2 SVGAGI. This CDR3 reads CASSPGQTLYGYTF. The CDR3 DNA sequence: TGTGCCAGCAGTCCCGGACAAACTCTCTATGGCTACACCTTC.

This sequence joins TRBV27 and TRBJ2-1, with D possibly TRBD1 on 5 matching bases. Germline CDR1 and CDR2: MNHEY and SMNVEV (reference sequence). The CDR3 length is 14 residues. V was clipped by 5 bases and J by 4 bases, with 12 bases between them. The CDR3 region is CASSTDSPYNEQFF. The CDR3 nucleotides read TGTGCCAGCAGTACCGACAGCCCGTACAATGAGCAGTTCTTC.

J is TRBJ1-3 and V is TRBV28; 7 nucleotides match TRBD1. The CDR3 covers 14 residues. The germline CDR1 and CDR2 sequences are MDHEN and SYDVKM. V was clipped by 4 bases and J by 0 bases; unmatched bases: 0. CDR3 DNA: TGTGCCAGCAGTTCAGGGGGCTCTGGAAACACCATATATTTT. Protein: CASSSGGSGNTIYF. The full variable domain, its missing parts supplied by reference TRBV28 and TRBJ1-3, is DVKVTQSSRYLVKRTGEKVFLECVQDMDHENMFWYRQDPGLGLRLIYFSYDVKMKEKGDIPEGYSVSREKKERFSLILESASTNQTSMYLCASSSGGSGNTIYFGEGSWLTVV.

This rearrangement joins TRBV6-5 to TRBJ1-6; perhaps TRBD1 as D (5 bases). Germline assignment: CDR1 MNHEY and CDR2 SVGAGI. Trimming cost V 0 bases and J 10 bases, with 13 bases left between them. This CDR3 has 15 residues. CDR3 DNA sequence: TGTGCCAGCAGTTACTCGCGGGGGTACTCGTCACCCCTCCACTTT. It codes for CASSYSRGYSSPLHF.

The V call is TRBV28, the J call TRBJ2-3; 8 bases map to TRBD2. V trimming: 6 bases; J trimming: 4 bases; junction bases outside the gene matches: 15. The CDR3 covers 17 residues. Looked up from germline, CDR1 is MDHEN and CDR2 is SYDVKM. For the CDR3, the DNA is TGTGCCAGCAGCCCCTCATTGGGGCGGGGGGTAGCAGATACGCAGTATTTT. It translates to CASSPSLGRGVADTQYF. Variable domain in full (rest from reference TRBV28 and TRBJ2-3): DVKVTQSSRYLVKRTGEKVFLECVQDMDHENMFWYRQDPGLGLRLIYFSYDVKMKEKGDIPEGYSVSREKKERFSLILESASTNQTSMYLCASSPSLGRGVADTQYFGPGTRLTVL.

This clone was detected many times. CDR3 bases: TGTGCCAGTAGTACGGGACAGGGGACATATGAAAAACTGTTTTTT. Its translation: CASSTGQGTYEKLFF. V usage is TRBV19 and J usage is TRBJ1-4, with 10 bases aligning to TRBD1. Unmatched junction bases numbered 5, after V lost 4 bases and J lost 6 bases. This CDR3 has 15 amino acids. CDR1 is LNHDA, CDR2 SQIVND, per germline (reference sequence).

This rearrangement joins TRBV7-3 to TRBJ2-1, with TRBD2 matching 12 bases. The junction had 3 bases not matched to a gene; V was cut back by 2 bases and J by 7 bases. This CDR3 has 15 residues. Per germline, CDR1 SGHTA and CDR2 FQGTGA. For the CDR3, the DNA is TGTGCCAGCAGCTTACTAGCGGGGGGGCTTAATGAGCAGTTCTTC. Encoded protein: CASSLLAGGLNEQFF.

To note about this clone: This CDR3 is also generated by other DNA sequences in the sample. V and J are TRBV7-9 and TRBJ2-5, with 11 nucleotides matching TRBD2. The CDR3 extends over 15 amino acids. Trimming removed 3 bases from V and 2 bases from J; junction bases left unmatched: 2. In germline, CDR1 is SEHNR, CDR2 FQNEAQ (reference sequence). As DNA, the CDR3 is TGTGCCAGCAGCTTGCTAGCGGGGGGTCAAGAGACCCAGTACTTC. As protein: CASSLLAGGQETQYF.

This clone was seen more than once but under ten times. The CDR3 is CASSPNRASGNTIYF. For the CDR3, the DNA is TGTGCCAGCTCACCTAACAGGGCATCTGGAAACACCATATATTTT. The chain couples TRBV18 to TRBJ1-3; perhaps TRBD1 as D (6 bases). V was cut by 3 bases and J by 1 base, with 10 bases left in between. The CDR3 loop spans 15 amino acids. Germline loops: CDR1 KGHSH, CDR2 LQKENI.